This is a list of T cell receptor beta chains from one sample in a study of cytomegalovirus exposure and HLA in healthy donors. Repertoires were generated with immunoSEQ multiplex PCR, while TCRdb's copy carries only in-frame clones and drops some. The sample lists 95,000 to 150,000 clones; over 65% were seen once. The sequencing input was PBMCs. The origin of the receptors is a man aged 35-49 years in good health and CMV-seropositive. Both conserved end residues are part of each CDR3. The order of the fields is V gene, J gene, clone size, D gene, CDR3 DNA, CDR3 protein. The D gene is left open where the match is weak. For some rows the clone size is stated as once, few or many, or as a class when expanded; others skip it.

TRBV30	TRBJ1-6	.	.	TGTGCCTGGTCGACAGTCCGCTCCTATAATTCACCCCTCCACTTT	CAWSTVRSYNSPLHF
TRBV9	TRBJ1-3	.	.	TGTGCCAGCAGCGGGACAATCGGAAACACCATATATTTT	CASSGTIGNTIYF
TRBV9	TRBJ2-1	.	TRBD2	TGTGCCAGCAGACCACCTACTAGCGCCCCCAATGAGCAGTTCTTC	CASRPPTSAPNEQFF
TRBV29-1	TRBJ1-2	.	TRBD1	TGCAGCGTTGACCCAGGGGGGTCTGGTGGCTACACCTTC	CSVDPGGSGGYTF
TRBV6-5	TRBJ2-2	.	.	TGTGCCAGCTCTCGAGGGAACACCGGGGAGCTGTTTTTT	CASSRGNTGELFF
TRBV7-2	TRBJ2-5	.	TRBD2	TGTGCCAGCACGGGACTAGCGTGGGAGACCCAGTACTTC	CASTGLAWETQYF
TRBV7-2	TRBJ2-7	.	TRBD2	TGTGCCAGCAGCTTATCTCTAGCGGGAGGGACCTACGAGCAGTACTTC	CASSLSLAGGTYEQYF
TRBV29-1	TRBJ1-1	few	TRBD1	TGCAGCGTTGTAGGGGGCGGCACTGAAGCTTTCTTT	CSVVGGGTEAFF
TRBV7-8	TRBJ2-7	few	.	TGTGCCAGCAGCTTGGCGAGTCCCAGGATGTACGAGCAGTACTTC	CASSLASPRMYEQYF
TRBV27	TRBJ1-2	.	TRBD1	TGTGCCAGCAGTCTCCGGACAGGGCGAGGCTACACCTTC	CASSLRTGRGYTF
TRBV19	TRBJ2-2	.	TRBD2	TGTGCCAGTAGTATCGGACTAGCGCCGAACACCGGGGAGCTGTTTTTT	CASSIGLAPNTGELFF
TRBV23-1	TRBJ1-6	.	.	TGCGCCAGCAGTCAAACGGACACCCTCATGGGTAATTCACCCCTCCACTTT	CASSQTDTLMGNSPLHF
TRBV7-9	TRBJ1-6	.	.	TGTGCCAGCAGCTTAGAGGTCCAGGGGAAGGCCCTCCACTTT	CASSLEVQGKALHF
TRBV6-4	TRBJ2-7	few	TRBD1	TGTGCCAGCAGTGAGGGCAGGGGGAACGAGCAGTACTTC	CASSEGRGNEQYF
TRBV19	TRBJ2-7	.	.	TGTGCCAGTAGTATTGAAAGGGGAAAGTACGAGCAGTACTTC	CASSIERGKYEQYF
TRBV7-9	TRBJ2-2	once	.	TGTTCCAGCAGCCTCAGTGCCGACAGGTACCCCGGGGAGCTGTTTTTT	CSSSLSADRYPGELFF
TRBV7-9	TRBJ1-4	.	TRBD1	TGTGCCAGCAGCTTAGCGTCGGGACAGGGCGTTGAAAAACTGTTTTTT	CASSLASGQGVEKLFF
TRBV14	TRBJ2-1	.	.	TGTGCCAGCAGCCCTCGACCCCGGACATCTCGACGTGGTGAGCAGTTCTTC	CASSPRPRTSRRGEQFF
TRBV19	TRBJ2-7	few	.	TGTGCCAGTAGTATAGGAAGTGGCGCAGGGGACGGCGAGCAGTACTTC	CASSIGSGAGDGEQYF
TRBV28	TRBJ1-4	.	.	TGTGCCAGCAGTTTACAGGCTAATGAAAAACTGTTTTTT	CASSLQANEKLFF
TRBV19	TRBJ1-2	few	TRBD1	TGTGCCAGTAGTACGGTACAGGGGTCGAACTATGGCTACACCTTC	CASSTVQGSNYGYTF
TRBV5-1	TRBJ1-4	.	.	TGCGCCAGCAGCTTGGACGGCCCAGGGGCTCGGGAAAAACTGTTTTTT	CASSLDGPGAREKLFF
TRBV27	TRBJ2-7	.	TRBD1	TGTGCCAGCAGTTGGGACAGATCCTACGAGCAGTACTTC	CASSWDRSYEQYF
TRBV9	TRBJ2-5	.	TRBD2	TGTGCCAGCAGCGTAGGGCCGGGGGGACTATCATACCAAGAGACCCAGTACTTC	CASSVGPGGLSYQETQYF
TRBV18	TRBJ2-7	.	.	TGTGCCAGCTCACCCCCACGGGGCGAGCAGTACTTC	CASSPPRGEQYF
TRBV27	TRBJ2-1	.	.	TGTGCCAGCAGCCCCGCACCGGGGTACCTCGATGAGCAGTTCTTC	CASSPAPGYLDEQFF
TRBV21-1	TRBJ2-5	.	.	TGTGCCAGCGCAGCCGGGACTAGCGGGACCCTATCGGAGACCCAGTACTTC	CASAAGTSGTLSETQYF
TRBV5-6	TRBJ1-2	.	.	TGTGCCAGCAGCTTGGGCAGGGACTATGGCTACACCTTC	CASSLGRDYGYTF
TRBV29-1	TRBJ2-5	.	.	TGCAGCGCCCCTGGTCTAGCAGTAGGAGAGACCCAGTACTTC	CSAPGLAVGETQYF
TRBV7-2	TRBJ1-4	once	TRBD1	TGTGCCAGCAGCTTAGTAGGGACAGGGGTTGAAAAACTGTTTTTT	CASSLVGTGVEKLFF
TRBV5-4	TRBJ1-3	.	TRBD1	TGTGCCAGCAGCGCCCCTGGGACAGGGTCTTCTGGAAACACCATATATTTT	CASSAPGTGSSGNTIYF
TRBV5-1	TRBJ2-2	few	TRBD1	TGCGCCAGCAGCTCGGGACAGGTGACCGGGGAGCTGTTTTTT	CASSSGQVTGELFF
TRBV5-1	TRBJ2-5	few	.	TGCGCCAGCAGCTTGGCCGGCCGGGGAAGTCTCTCGTACCAAGAGACCCAGTACTTC	CASSLAGRGSLSYQETQYF
TRBV30	TRBJ1-5	.	.	TGTGCCTGGAGTGTACAGTATAGCAATCAGCCCCAGCATTTT	CAWSVQYSNQPQHF
TRBV19	TRBJ1-3	.	.	TGTGCCAGTAGTGAGGCGAACACCATATATTTT	CASSEANTIYF
TRBV5-1	TRBJ2-1	few	TRBD2	TGCGCCAGCAGCCCTTTAGCGGGGGGGGTTATCAATGAGCAGTTCTTC	CASSPLAGGVINEQFF
TRBV5-1	TRBJ1-3	.	.	TGCGCCAGCAGCGACACGAGCTCTGGAAACACCATATATTTT	CASSDTSSGNTIYF
TRBV19	TRBJ2-2	.	.	TGTGCCAGTAGTATAGGCACAGCCGTGAACACCGGGGAGCTGTTTTTT	CASSIGTAVNTGELFF
TRBV27	TRBJ2-7	.	TRBD1	TGTGCCAGCAGTCTTAAGCCGGGACAGACCTACGAGCAGTACTTC	CASSLKPGQTYEQYF
TRBV7-8	TRBJ2-7	few	TRBD1	TGTGCCAGCAGCTTAGAGGCGAGGCAGGGGGTCTACGAGCAGTACTTC	CASSLEARQGVYEQYF
TRBV11-3	TRBJ2-3	.	.	TGTGCCAGCAGCCGTGCGGGACTTAGCACAGATACGCAGTATTTT	CASSRAGLSTDTQYF
TRBV10-3	TRBJ1-1	.	.	TGTGCCATCAGGGCACGTGGGGCGCTCACTGAAGCTTTCTTT	CAIRARGALTEAFF
TRBV6-1	TRBJ2-4	.	.	TGTGCCAGCAGCCGGGACTCCAGCGACATTCAGTACTTC	CASSRDSSDIQYF
TRBV5-1	TRBJ2-1	.	TRBD2	TGCGCCAGCAGCTTGGGGCCCGGGACTAGTAATGAGCAGTTCTTC	CASSLGPGTSNEQFF
TRBV5-1	TRBJ2-5	.	.	TGCGCCAGCAGCTTGGGTGGGGCTCTACACCAAGAGACCCAGTACTTC	CASSLGGALHQETQYF
TRBV5-6	TRBJ1-6	.	.	TGTGCCAGCAGCTCGCAGGGCCTTTATTCACCCCTCCACTTT	CASSSQGLYSPLHF
TRBV29-1	TRBJ1-2	.	.	TGCAGCGTTGAAGGACAGGCCTATGGCTACACCTTC	CSVEGQAYGYTF
TRBV18	TRBJ2-3	.	.	TGTGCCAGCTCACCTCAGGGTCAGGGTTCAGATACGCAGTATTTT	CASSPQGQGSDTQYF
TRBV6-1	TRBJ1-2	.	TRBD1	TGTGCCAGCAGTGAAAACAGGGGCCCCTATGGCTACACCTTC	CASSENRGPYGYTF
TRBV19	TRBJ2-1	.	TRBD1	TGTGCCTGTGGACAGGGGGCCTACAATGAGCAGTTCTTC	CACGQGAYNEQFF
TRBV28	TRBJ2-7	.	TRBD2	TGTGCCAGCAGATATACTAGCGGGAGGGTTTACGAGCAGTACTTC	CASRYTSGRVYEQYF
TRBV28	TRBJ2-7	once	TRBD2	TGTGCCAGCAGTTTCCTAGCGGGAGCTGCCTACGAGCAGTACTTC	CASSFLAGAAYEQYF
TRBV5-4	TRBJ2-3	.	.	TGTGCCAGCAGCGAGACAGGGAGGCGCACAGATACGCAGTATTTT	CASSETGRRTDTQYF